Below, 23 T cell receptor beta chains from the same sample are listed, as sequenced in a study of blood T cells in healthy people across ages. The use of a sample-barcoded 5' primer and a J-beta primer mix characterized a second PCR of 7 to 11 cycles. MiXCR, applied by TCRdb to the 5' RACE reads, yields one record per CDR3 protein. The data contain under 850,000 distinct CDR3 sequences, about 34% of them singletons. Material for sequencing was blood. The receptors derive from a young man in good health.

The chain recombines TRBV12-3 or TRBV12-4 with TRBJ2-2; the match to TRBD2 covers 11 bases. Trimming cost V 10 bases and J 4 bases; bases outside gene matches: 14. The CDR3 loop spans 17 amino acids. The chain's CDR3 is CATNSGGAASTTGELFF. The CDR3 nucleotides are TGTGCCACCAATAGCGGGGGGGCGGCATCGACCACCGGGGAGCTGTTTTTT.

For this clonotype: The junction shows a germline mismatch at one end, possibly a read error. V is TRBV4-1 and J is TRBJ2-7; weak D call: TRBD2 (6 bases). The CDR3 sequence is 14 residues long. Germline CDR1 is MGHRA and CDR2 is YSYEKL. This CDR3 reads CVSSQEPRRDEQYF. The CDR3 DNA reads TGCGTCAGCAGCCAAGAGCCACGGCGGGATGAGCAGTACTTC.

In the case of this clonotype: This sequence may be a read error, since a much larger clone differs from it by one base. The V gene is TRBV12-3 or TRBV12-4, the J gene TRBJ2-1; D is ambiguous. The J call may not be correct, given that the DNA end is closer to TRBJ2-7. The CDR3 contains 16 residues. The DNA of the CDR3 is TGTGCCAGCAGTCTCGTCGGTCTCAGCTCCTACAATGAGCAGTACTTC. This gives the protein CASSLVGLSSYNEQYF.

This chain uses TRBV5-1 with TRBJ2-7; D may be TRBD2 (5 bases). This CDR3 comprises 15 residues. Trimming shortened V by 4 bases and J by 0 bases, and 14 bases separated the two germline ends. CDR1 is SGHRS, CDR2 YFSETQ, per germline. CDR3 nucleotides: TGCGCCAGCAGCCTAGGAGGATCGGCCTCCTACGAGCAGTACTTC. This codes for CASSLGGSASYEQYF.

The chain uses TRBV5-1 and TRBJ2-3; 12 bases map to TRBD2. CDR1 is SGHRS, CDR2 YFSETQ, per germline. V dropped 0 bases and J dropped 8; count of bases not matched to a gene: 10. The CDR3 spans 17 residues. This CDR3 is CASSLEGLAGGPGTQYF. The DNA of the CDR3 is TGCGCCAGCAGCTTGGAGGGGCTAGCGGGGGGGCCCGGTACGCAGTATTTT.

The rearrangement uses TRBV29-1 and TRBJ2-5, with 8 nucleotides matching TRBD1. Near its end, the DNA agrees better with TRBJ2-7, so the J call may be wrong. The germline V gene encodes CDR1 SQVTM and CDR2 ANQGSEA. The CDR3 sequence is 12 residues long. CDR3 in amino acids: CSVTGTGNEQYF. In nucleotides, the CDR3 is TGCAGCGTAACCGGGACAGGAAACGAGCAGTACTTC.

Concerning this clonotype itself: This may stem from a read error, because a much larger clone lies one nucleotide away. This rearrangement joins TRBV4-3 to TRBJ2-1; tentatively, D is TRBD2 (6 bases). The length of the CDR3 is 16 residues. Germline CDR1 is LGHNA and CDR2 is YSLEER. The CDR3 DNA sequence: TGCGCCGGCAGCCAAGACTGGGACTCCTTTGGGGGTGAGCAGTTCTTC. This codes for CAGSQDWDSFGGEQFF.

This clonotype was recorded a few times. V and J are TRBV20-1 and TRBJ2-1; 12 bases are shared with TRBD2. Germline CDR1 is DFQATT and CDR2 is SNEGSKA (reference sequence). J gave up 4 bases and V 1 base, and 8 bases lay outside the gene matches. The CDR3 has 17 amino acids. DNA of the CDR3: TGCAGTGCTAGAGTCACCTTTCTAGCGGGGGGGTACAATGAGCAGTTCTTC. Translated, it gives CSARVTFLAGGYNEQFF.

This clonotype has only a few counts. A much larger clone differs from this one at a single base, so this may be a read error. The chain is built from TRBV20-1 and TRBJ1-2; D is perhaps TRBD1 (6 bases). CDR3 size: 14 residues. CDR1 DFQATT and CDR2 SNEGSKA come from the germline V gene (reference sequence). Trimming stripped 3 bases from V and 2 bases from J, with 13 bases between. The DNA of the CDR3 is TGCAGTGCTAGTGTAGGGGGACGGAACTATGGCTACACCTTC. Residues: CSASVGGRNYGYTF.

The sample holds a few counts of this clonotype. This chain joins TRBV6-5 and TRBJ2-5, with D tentatively TRBD1 (6 bases). Germline V gene sequence: CDR1 MNHEY, CDR2 SVGAGI. Trimming took 5 bases from V and 4 from J, leaving 14 bases between them. The CDR3 has 14 residues. The CDR3 DNA sequence: TGTGCCAGCAGTCCTGGACAGTTCGTAGAGACCCAGTACTTC. It specifies CASSPGQFVETQYF.

The chain uses TRBV6-5 and TRBJ1-2, with 7 positions matching TRBD1. CDR3 size: 15 residues. Germline CDR1 reads MNHEY; CDR2 reads SVGAGI. The V and J ends lost 0 bases and 4 bases, in that order; junction bases with no gene match: 5. In nucleotides, the CDR3 is TGTGCCAGCAGTTACTCGATGTCAGGGGGCTATGGCTACACCTTC. Residues: CASSYSMSGGYGYTF.

This sequence joins TRBV20-1 and TRBJ2-4, with 11 bases lining up with TRBD2. The V gene's germline CDR1 is DFQATT and CDR2 SNEGSKA (reference sequence). This CDR3 has 16 residues. V shed 5 bases and J 4 bases; nucleotides not matched to a gene: 10. CDR3 protein: CSAPRSGLAEKNIQYF. DNA of the CDR3: TGCAGTGCTCCTCGCTCGGGACTAGCGGAAAAAAACATTCAGTACTTC.

This sequence joins TRBV12-3 or TRBV12-4 and TRBJ1-5, with D tentatively TRBD1 (5 bases). The CDR3 consists of 17 residues. Trimming pared 5 bases from V and 7 bases from J, leaving 24 bases between. In nucleotides, the CDR3 is TGTGCCAGCAGTCGGGACGGGGAACGGCCCCAAATCCAGCCCCAGCATTTT. Translation: CASSRDGERPQIQPQHF.

This chain connects TRBV6-6 to TRBJ2-5, with 10 bases matching TRBD2. Germline CDR1 and CDR2: MNHNY and SVGAGI (reference sequence). Trimming removed 2 bases from V and 11 bases from J; junction bases left unmatched: 17. CDR3 length: 17 amino acids. CDR3 protein: CASSYLELAGADNEQYF. Here the CDR3 DNA reads TGTGCCAGCAGTTACCTGGAGCTAGCGGGGGCAGACAATGAGCAGTACTTC.

This clonotype was counted at least ten times. The J gene is TRBJ2-3, the V gene TRBV12-3 or TRBV12-4, with 9 bases aligning to TRBD1. V gave up 3 bases and J gave up 2 bases; unmatched junction bases: 3. This CDR3 has 15 residues. The CDR3 bases are TGTGCCAGCAGTTTCGGGACAGGGTTCACAGATACGCAGTATTTT. Protein sequence: CASSFGTGFTDTQYF.

This clonotype occurred many times. The rearrangement joins TRBV2 to TRBJ2-3, with D unresolved. Germline values: CDR1 SNHLY, CDR2 FYNNEI. V lost 4 bases to trimming and J lost 3 bases, with 11 bases between them. The CDR3 sequence is 14 residues long. CDR3 sequence reads: CASSARIVTDTQYF. CDR3 DNA: TGTGCCAGCAGTGCCCGGATTGTGACAGATACGCAGTATTTT.

Here the CDR3 reads CASSLQGVKNIQYF. The CDR3 region has the DNA TGTGCCAGCAGTTTACAAGGAGTCAAAAACATTCAGTACTTC. The chain links TRBV28 to TRBJ2-5; D gene ambiguous. Gene TRBJ2-4 matches the end of the DNA better, so the J call may be wrong. Germline V lookup: CDR1 MDHEN, CDR2 SYDVKM. This CDR3 region has 14 residues.

The table lists this clonotype with a few counts. V gene TRBV12-3 or TRBV12-4 combines with J gene TRBJ2-3, with 9 bases identical to TRBD2. There are 18 residues in the CDR3. J gave up 7 bases and V 6 bases, and 20 bases lay outside the gene matches. The CDR3 coding sequence is TGTGCCAGCAGCCCATCCGGGAGCGGGGGGCCAATCCCGAATACGCAGTATTTT. Its protein is CASSPSGSGGPIPNTQYF.

V gene TRBV6-5 combines with J gene TRBJ2-7, with D unclear. The CDR3 runs 14 residues. V lost 6 bases, J lost 6 bases, and 18 bases lay in between. The germline V gene encodes CDR1 MNHEY and CDR2 SVGAGI. The DNA for the CDR3 is TGTGCCAGCAGACTCGGACGTTCTACGAGCGAGCAGTACTTC. This sequence encodes CASRLGRSTSEQYF.

The rearrangement joins TRBV4-1 to TRBJ2-3; D might be TRBD1 (6 bases). The germline V gene encodes CDR1 MGHRA and CDR2 YSYEKL. The CDR3 extends over 16 amino acids. The V end lost 4 bases, the J end lost 4 bases, and 18 bases lay between the germline ends. The DNA of the CDR3 is TGCGCCAGCAGCCCAAAAGACAGGACCGCGGCAGATACGCAGTATTTT. The encoded protein is CASSPKDRTAADTQYF.

At least ten counts were recorded for this clonotype. The rearrangement joins TRBV29-1 to TRBJ2-5; 8 bases map to TRBD1. Germline CDR1 reads SQVTM; CDR2 reads ANQGSEA. The CDR3 is 14 amino acids. Losses at the gene ends were 5 bases for V and 5 bases for J; bases not matched to a gene: 10. CDR3 coding DNA: TGCAGCGTTTCCCCGACAGGGGACAGGGAGACCCAGTACTTC. Its protein product is CSVSPTGDRETQYF.

Regarding this clonotype: This may be a read error, as it is one base from a much larger clone. CDR3 amino acids: CASSEGQGPYEQFF. CDR3 sequence (DNA): TGCGCCAGCAGCGAAGGACAAGGCCCCTACGAGCAGTTCTTC. The J gene is TRBJ2-1, the V gene TRBV5-1; tentative D call: TRBD1 (5 bases). V shed 4 bases and J shed 10 bases, with 18 bases lying between them. In germline, CDR1 is SGHRS, CDR2 YFSETQ. CDR3 length equals 14 residues.

This clonotype was observed a handful of times. J is TRBJ1-4 and V is TRBV12-3 or TRBV12-4, with TRBD1 matching 7 bases. V was clipped by 2 bases and J by 8 bases; unmatched bases: 5. The length of the CDR3 is 14 residues. The chain's CDR3 is CASSLQTGNEKLFF. CDR3 in DNA: TGTGCCAGCAGTTTACAGACAGGGAACGAAAAACTGTTTTTT.